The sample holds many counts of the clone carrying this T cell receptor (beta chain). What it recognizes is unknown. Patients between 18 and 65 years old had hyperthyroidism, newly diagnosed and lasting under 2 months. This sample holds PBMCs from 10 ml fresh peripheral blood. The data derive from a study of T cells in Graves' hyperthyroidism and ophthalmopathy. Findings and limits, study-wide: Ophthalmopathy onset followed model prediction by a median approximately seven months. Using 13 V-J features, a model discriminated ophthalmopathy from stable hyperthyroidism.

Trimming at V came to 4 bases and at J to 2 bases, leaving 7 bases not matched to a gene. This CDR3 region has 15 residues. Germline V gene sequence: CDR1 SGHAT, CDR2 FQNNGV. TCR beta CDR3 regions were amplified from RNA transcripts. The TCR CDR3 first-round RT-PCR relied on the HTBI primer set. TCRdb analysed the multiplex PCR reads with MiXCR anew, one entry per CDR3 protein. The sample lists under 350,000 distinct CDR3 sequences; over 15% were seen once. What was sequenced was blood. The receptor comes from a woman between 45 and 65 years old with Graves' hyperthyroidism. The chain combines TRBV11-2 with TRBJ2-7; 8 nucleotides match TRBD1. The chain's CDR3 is CASSSWGQAAYEQYV. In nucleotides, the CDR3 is TGTGCCAGCAGCTCCTGGGGACAGGCGGCCTACGAGCAGTACGTC.